This is a list of T cell receptor beta chains from one sample in a study of identical twins. TCRdb independently ran MiXCR on the 5' RACE reads; one entry per CDR3 protein. The data contain about 430,000 distinct CDR3 sequences, about 18% of them seen just once; the ten biggest clones take up less than 15%. The sequencing input was naive T cells sorted from blood. The receptor source for this set is a middle-aged man in good health. The CDR3 runs from the conserved cysteine through the conserved F or W. Fields, in order: D gene, clone size, J gene, V gene, CDR3 protein, CDR3 DNA. D genes are given only for firm matches. Part of the rows lack a size; the others show once, few, many or a class for expanded clones.

D gene: TRBD2; clone size: few; J gene: TRBJ2-7; V gene: TRBV6-5; CDR3 protein: CASTYSTRLARTYEQYF; CDR3 DNA: TGTGCCAGCACCTACTCGACGAGACTAGCGCGAACCTACGAGCAGTACTTC
D gene: TRBD2; clone size: few; J gene: TRBJ2-7; V gene: TRBV7-2; CDR3 protein: CASSRTSGGEGSYEQYF; CDR3 DNA: TGTGCCAGCAGCCGGACTAGCGGGGGGGAAGGTTCCTACGAGCAGTACTTC
D gene: -; clone size: -; J gene: TRBJ2-4; V gene: TRBV20-1; CDR3 protein: CSANSLEGFIQYF; CDR3 DNA: TGCAGTGCGAATTCCTTAGAAGGGTTCATTCAGTACTTC
D gene: TRBD1; clone size: few; J gene: TRBJ2-7; V gene: TRBV20-1; CDR3 protein: CSGTDRTDYEQYF; CDR3 DNA: TGCAGTGGCACGGACAGGACCGACTACGAGCAGTACTTC
D gene: TRBD2; clone size: -; J gene: TRBJ2-1; V gene: TRBV5-1; CDR3 protein: CASSAPGLAGGNEQFF; CDR3 DNA: TGCGCCAGCAGCGCGCCCGGACTAGCGGGAGGCAATGAGCAGTTCTTC
D gene: -; clone size: few; J gene: TRBJ2-5; V gene: TRBV20-1; CDR3 protein: CSASQNLYQETQYF; CDR3 DNA: TGCAGTGCTAGTCAGAACCTGTACCAAGAGACCCAGTACTTC
D gene: -; clone size: -; J gene: TRBJ2-5; V gene: TRBV20-1; CDR3 protein: CSARERISPQETQYF; CDR3 DNA: TGCAGTGCTAGAGAAAGGATATCCCCCCAAGAGACCCAGTACTTC
D gene: -; clone size: -; J gene: TRBJ2-5; V gene: TRBV24-1; CDR3 protein: CASRASMEETQYF; CDR3 DNA: TGTGCCTCCCGTGCGTCCATGGAAGAGACCCAGTACTTC
D gene: TRBD1; clone size: many; J gene: TRBJ2-1; V gene: TRBV5-1; CDR3 protein: CASKLGQAAGNNEQFF; CDR3 DNA: TGCGCCAGCAAACTTGGACAGGCGGCTGGTAACAATGAGCAGTTCTTC
D gene: TRBD1; clone size: many; J gene: TRBJ1-1; V gene: TRBV5-5; CDR3 protein: CASRATGDTEAFF; CDR3 DNA: TGTGCCAGCAGGGCAACAGGGGACACTGAAGCTTTCTTT
D gene: TRBD1; clone size: many; J gene: TRBJ2-2; V gene: TRBV5-1; CDR3 protein: CASSWNPGTGSTGELFF; CDR3 DNA: TGCGCCAGCAGCTGGAACCCAGGGACAGGGAGCACCGGGGAGCTGTTTTTT
D gene: TRBD2; clone size: many; J gene: TRBJ2-1; V gene: TRBV20-1; CDR3 protein: CSARLPLATSGRYNEQFF; CDR3 DNA: TGCAGTGCTAGGCTCCCCTTGGCGACTAGCGGGAGGTACAATGAGCAGTTCTTC
D gene: TRBD2; clone size: -; J gene: TRBJ2-1; V gene: TRBV11-2; CDR3 protein: CASSLDSSGGYNEQFF; CDR3 DNA: TGTGCCAGCAGCTTAGACTCTAGCGGGGGCTACAATGAGCAGTTCTTC
D gene: TRBD1; clone size: -; J gene: TRBJ2-3; V gene: TRBV20-1; CDR3 protein: CSARPRQGRLADTQYF; CDR3 DNA: TGCAGTGCTAGACCTAGACAGGGAAGATTGGCAGATACGCAGTATTTT
D gene: -; clone size: -; J gene: TRBJ2-3; V gene: TRBV6-2/TRBV6-3; CDR3 protein: CASSSLPSTDTQYF; CDR3 DNA: TGTGCCAGCAGTTCATTACCTAGCACAGATACGCAGTATTTT
D gene: -; clone size: -; J gene: TRBJ1-5; V gene: TRBV4-1; CDR3 protein: CASSQGLFPRVNQPQHF; CDR3 DNA: TGCGCCAGCAGCCAAGGATTATTCCCCAGGGTCAATCAGCCCCAGCATTTT
D gene: -; clone size: few; J gene: TRBJ2-5; V gene: TRBV9; CDR3 protein: CASSFGSGETQYF; CDR3 DNA: TGTGCCAGCAGCTTTGGCTCCGGGGAGACCCAGTACTTC
D gene: -; clone size: -; J gene: TRBJ2-2; V gene: TRBV7-2; CDR3 protein: CASIRTVTNTGELFF; CDR3 DNA: TGTGCCAGCATCCGGACAGTCACGAACACCGGGGAGCTGTTTTTT
D gene: -; clone size: few; J gene: TRBJ2-7; V gene: TRBV6-1; CDR3 protein: CASSEEGEGLYEQYF; CDR3 DNA: TGTGCCAGCAGTGAGGAGGGGGAGGGCCTCTACGAGCAGTACTTC
D gene: TRBD1; clone size: many; J gene: TRBJ1-1; V gene: TRBV20-1; CDR3 protein: CSARSGGRLNTEAFF; CDR3 DNA: TGCAGTGCTAGATCAGGGGGACGGCTGAACACTGAAGCTTTCTTT
D gene: -; clone size: -; J gene: TRBJ1-5; V gene: TRBV27; CDR3 protein: CASSPYPYSNQPQHF; CDR3 DNA: TGTGCCAGCAGTCCCTACCCGTATAGCAATCAGCCCCAGCATTTT
D gene: -; clone size: -; J gene: TRBJ2-1; V gene: TRBV6-5; CDR3 protein: CASSYTSQGLGDEQFF; CDR3 DNA: TGTGCCAGCAGTTACACCTCTCAGGGTCTAGGGGATGAGCAGTTCTTC
D gene: -; clone size: few; J gene: TRBJ1-6; V gene: TRBV5-1; CDR3 protein: CASSLAGQGVSPLHF; CDR3 DNA: TGCGCCAGCAGCTTGGCCGGGCAGGGAGTGTCACCCCTCCACTTT
D gene: -; clone size: -; J gene: TRBJ2-7; V gene: TRBV7-8; CDR3 protein: CASTPTRSYEQYF; CDR3 DNA: TGTGCCAGCACCCCCACCCGGTCCTACGAGCAGTACTTC
D gene: -; clone size: -; J gene: TRBJ2-1; V gene: TRBV24-1; CDR3 protein: CATAKGSGTNNEQFF; CDR3 DNA: TGTGCCACCGCGAAAGGCAGCGGGACAAACAATGAGCAGTTCTTC
D gene: TRBD1; clone size: many; J gene: TRBJ2-1; V gene: TRBV27; CDR3 protein: CASSERQGALYNEQFF; CDR3 DNA: TGTGCCAGCAGTGAAAGACAGGGGGCCCTTTACAATGAGCAGTTCTTC
D gene: TRBD1; clone size: many; J gene: TRBJ2-1; V gene: TRBV11-3; CDR3 protein: CASSLSGTGYLSEQFF; CDR3 DNA: TGTGCCAGCAGCTTATCCGGGACAGGTTATCTAAGTGAGCAGTTCTTC
D gene: -; clone size: few; J gene: TRBJ1-2; V gene: TRBV9; CDR3 protein: CASSGGDYGYTF; CDR3 DNA: TGTGCCAGCAGCGGCGGGGACTATGGCTACACCTTC
D gene: -; clone size: many; J gene: TRBJ1-4; V gene: TRBV4-2; CDR3 protein: CASSQDVEKLFF; CDR3 DNA: TGTGCCAGCAGCCAAGATGTTGAAAAACTGTTTTTT
D gene: -; clone size: -; J gene: TRBJ2-3; V gene: TRBV27; CDR3 protein: CASSSRGDTQYF; CDR3 DNA: TGTGCCAGCAGTTCCCGGGGGGATACGCAGTATTTT
D gene: TRBD1; clone size: -; J gene: TRBJ2-5; V gene: TRBV5-1; CDR3 protein: CASSPTHRGQETQYF; CDR3 DNA: TGCGCCAGCAGCCCCACTCACAGGGGGCAAGAGACCCAGTACTTC
D gene: -; clone size: many; J gene: TRBJ2-4; V gene: TRBV28; CDR3 protein: CASSLFGTAAKNIQYF; CDR3 DNA: TGTGCCAGCAGTTTATTCGGCACAGCTGCCAAAAACATTCAGTACTTC
D gene: TRBD1; clone size: few; J gene: TRBJ1-4; V gene: TRBV6-1; CDR3 protein: CASSRQGSNEKLFF; CDR3 DNA: TGTGCCAGCAGCCGACAGGGGTCTAATGAAAAACTGTTTTTT
D gene: -; clone size: few; J gene: TRBJ1-6; V gene: TRBV12-3/TRBV12-4; CDR3 protein: CASRGGNNSPLHF; CDR3 DNA: TGTGCCAGCCGAGGGGGGAATAATTCACCCCTCCACTTT
D gene: TRBD2; clone size: few; J gene: TRBJ2-5; V gene: TRBV20-1; CDR3 protein: CSARENGRGIQETQYF; CDR3 DNA: TGCAGTGCTAGAGAGAACGGGAGGGGGATTCAAGAGACCCAGTACTTC
D gene: TRBD1; clone size: -; J gene: TRBJ2-7; V gene: TRBV5-1; CDR3 protein: CASSDPPGQIFYEQYF; CDR3 DNA: TGCGCCAGCAGCGACCCACCGGGACAGATTTTCTACGAGCAGTACTTC
D gene: -; clone size: many; J gene: TRBJ1-1; V gene: TRBV28; CDR3 protein: CASSPGGGTMNTEAFF; CDR3 DNA: TGTGCCAGCAGTCCGGGGGGGGGAACTATGAACACTGAAGCTTTCTTT
D gene: -; clone size: -; J gene: TRBJ2-1; V gene: TRBV7-6; CDR3 protein: CASSQSRRRIGDEQFF; CDR3 DNA: TGTGCCAGCAGCCAATCGCGCCGGAGGATCGGCGATGAGCAGTTCTTC
D gene: TRBD2; clone size: -; J gene: TRBJ2-3; V gene: TRBV6-1; CDR3 protein: CASSSTSLGPDTQYF; CDR3 DNA: TGTGCCAGCAGCTCGACTAGCCTGGGGCCAGATACGCAGTATTTT
D gene: TRBD2; clone size: many; J gene: TRBJ2-7; V gene: TRBV5-1; CDR3 protein: CASSLQGGSYEQYF; CDR3 DNA: TGCGCCAGCAGCTTGCAGGGAGGGTCCTACGAGCAGTACTTC
D gene: -; clone size: few; J gene: TRBJ2-7; V gene: TRBV6-4; CDR3 protein: CASRYYEQYF; CDR3 DNA: TGTGCCAGCAGGTACTACGAGCAGTACTTC
D gene: TRBD1; clone size: -; J gene: TRBJ2-5; V gene: TRBV27; CDR3 protein: CASSPGPGGETQYF; CDR3 DNA: TGTGCCAGCAGTCCAGGGCCAGGGGGTGAGACCCAGTACTTC
D gene: -; clone size: few; J gene: TRBJ1-5; V gene: TRBV7-2; CDR3 protein: CASSLGGAPQHF; CDR3 DNA: TGTGCCAGCAGCTTAGGAGGGGCGCCCCAGCATTTT
D gene: -; clone size: few; J gene: TRBJ2-1; V gene: TRBV4-3; CDR3 protein: CASSQDYQSQFF; CDR3 DNA: TGCGCCAGCAGCCAAGATTACCAATCGCAGTTCTTC
D gene: -; clone size: -; J gene: TRBJ2-7; V gene: TRBV20-1; CDR3 protein: CSAWVQEHYEQYF; CDR3 DNA: TGCAGTGCTTGGGTACAGGAACACTACGAGCAGTACTTC
D gene: TRBD2; clone size: -; J gene: TRBJ2-3; V gene: TRBV29-1; CDR3 protein: CSVVAGGPRDTQYF; CDR3 DNA: TGCAGCGTCGTAGCGGGAGGGCCAAGAGATACGCAGTATTTT
D gene: -; clone size: many; J gene: TRBJ2-1; V gene: TRBV14; CDR3 protein: CASSQKGEATYNEQFF; CDR3 DNA: TGTGCCAGCAGCCAGAAAGGGGAGGCGACTTACAATGAGCAGTTCTTC
D gene: -; clone size: few; J gene: TRBJ1-5; V gene: TRBV20-1; CDR3 protein: CSARSGPSNQPQHF; CDR3 DNA: TGCAGTGCTAGATCAGGGCCTAGCAATCAGCCCCAGCATTTT
D gene: TRBD1; clone size: many; J gene: TRBJ1-1; V gene: TRBV12-3/TRBV12-4; CDR3 protein: CASSKQGLGEAFF; CDR3 DNA: TGTGCCAGCAGTAAACAGGGGCTCGGTGAAGCTTTCTTT
D gene: -; clone size: -; J gene: TRBJ1-1; V gene: TRBV5-1; CDR3 protein: CASSLSQWNTEAFF; CDR3 DNA: TGCGCCAGCAGCTTGTCACAGTGGAACACTGAAGCTTTCTTT
D gene: -; clone size: few; J gene: TRBJ2-5; V gene: TRBV12-3/TRBV12-4; CDR3 protein: CASSPAGGGGLETQYF; CDR3 DNA: TGTGCCAGCAGTCCCGCCGGAGGGGGTGGCTTGGAGACCCAGTACTTC
D gene: -; clone size: many; J gene: TRBJ1-2; V gene: TRBV20-1; CDR3 protein: CSARTDFYGYTF; CDR3 DNA: TGCAGTGCTAGGACCGACTTCTATGGCTACACCTTC
D gene: -; clone size: once; J gene: TRBJ1-1; V gene: TRBV6-2/TRBV6-3; CDR3 protein: CASSSGAGGSTEAFF; CDR3 DNA: TGTGCCAGCAGTAGCGGAGCGGGGGGGAGTACTGAAGCTTTCTTT
D gene: TRBD1; clone size: -; J gene: TRBJ2-7; V gene: TRBV28; CDR3 protein: CASTLGQGAYEQYF; CDR3 DNA: TGTGCCAGCACCCTCGGACAGGGGGCCTACGAGCAGTACTTC
D gene: TRBD2; clone size: -; J gene: TRBJ2-2; V gene: TRBV9; CDR3 protein: CASSALAGVNTGELFF; CDR3 DNA: TGTGCCAGCAGCGCCCTAGCGGGAGTGAACACCGGGGAGCTGTTTTTT
D gene: -; clone size: -; J gene: TRBJ2-3; V gene: TRBV10-3; CDR3 protein: CAIKSPTDTQYF; CDR3 DNA: TGTGCCATCAAAAGCCCCACAGATACGCAGTATTTT
D gene: -; clone size: -; J gene: TRBJ2-5; V gene: TRBV3-1; CDR3 protein: CASSLGYVVRETQYF; CDR3 DNA: TGTGCCAGCAGCCTCGGGTATGTGGTGAGGGAGACCCAGTACTTC
D gene: -; clone size: many; J gene: TRBJ1-2; V gene: TRBV12-3/TRBV12-4; CDR3 protein: CASSLGGLNYGYTF; CDR3 DNA: TGTGCCAGCAGTTTGGGGGGGCTGAACTATGGCTACACCTTC
D gene: -; clone size: once; J gene: TRBJ1-4; V gene: TRBV4-2; CDR3 protein: CASSQTQGVGEKLFF; CDR3 DNA: TGTGCCAGCAGCCAAACCCAGGGTGTCGGGGAAAAACTGTTTTTT